Listed here are 21 T cell receptor beta chains from one sample, sequenced in a study of cytomegalovirus exposure and HLA in healthy donors. PCR was performed using 60 Vbeta and 13 Jbeta primers. TCRdb's copy holds only in-frame clones and misses some; the assay was immunoSEQ multiplex PCR. The repertoire holds 120,000 to 150,000 clones, more than 75% seen once, with roughly 4% in the top ten. The sample comprised PBMCs. Source of these receptors: a man aged 18 to 29 in good health and CMV-seronegative.

The chain has TRBV9 and TRBJ1-2; D is unresolved. CDR3 length: 14 amino acids. V lost 1 base to trimming and J lost 4 bases, with 11 bases between them. Germline CDR1 reads SGDLS; CDR2 reads YYNGEE. CDR3 region: CASSVQRAGYGYTF. In DNA, the CDR3 is TGTGCCAGCAGCGTACAACGGGCGGGCTATGGCTACACCTTC. Together with reference TRBV9 and TRBJ1-2, the CDR3 gives the full variable domain: DSGVTQTPKHLITATGQRVTLRCSPRSGDLSVYWYQQSLDQGLQFLIQYYNGEERAKGNILERFSAQQFPDLHSELNLSSLELGDSALYFCASSVQRAGYGYTFGSGTRLTVV.

The rearrangement joins TRBV18 to TRBJ1-2; no clear D. From germline, CDR1 is KGHSH and CDR2 LQKENI. The CDR3 is 15 residues long. V dropped 3 bases and J dropped 4 bases, with 15 bases sitting between them. CDR3 loop: CASSPSLGAGYGYTF. DNA of the CDR3: TGTGCCAGCTCACCTTCTTTGGGCGCTGGCTATGGCTACACCTTC.

Notes on this clone: A read error may produce the germline difference seen at one junction end. The CDR3 protein is CASSLRAGYYNERFF. The CDR3 bases are TGTGCCAGCAGTTTAAGGGCGGGTTACTACAATGAGCGGTTCTTC. The chain combines TRBV28 with TRBJ2-1; D possibly corresponds to TRBD2 (5 bases). The CDR3 covers 15 residues. The germline V gene encodes CDR1 MDHEN and CDR2 SYDVKM.

The chain combines TRBV27 with TRBJ2-1; 13 bases are a match to TRBD2. Germline V gene data show CDR1 as MNHEY and CDR2 as SMNVEV (reference sequence). There are 18 residues in the CDR3. With V trimmed by 4 bases and J by 7 bases, 13 bases remained unmatched. The CDR3 DNA is TGTGCCAGCAGTTCCTACTACCTACTAGCGGGAGGGAAAAATGAGCAGTTCTTC. Its translation: CASSSYYLLAGGKNEQFF.

V usage is TRBV6-4 and J usage is TRBJ2-7; 9 bases agree with TRBD2. The CDR3 is made up of 15 amino acids. J was trimmed by 0 bases and V by 0 bases; bases with no gene match: 0. Germline loops: CDR1 MRHNA, CDR2 SNTAGT. The CDR3 here is CASSDSTSGSYEQYF. The CDR3, as DNA: TGTGCCAGCAGTGACTCGACTAGCGGCTCCTACGAGCAGTACTTC.

The chain has TRBV6-5 and TRBJ2-7; 9 bases align to TRBD2. Germline CDR1 reads MNHEY; CDR2 reads SVGAGI. The CDR3 sequence is 16 residues long. V gave up 2 bases and J gave up 1 base; unmatched junction bases: 6. The CDR3 is CASSYGPSGVSYEQYF. CDR3 bases: TGTGCCAGCAGTTACGGCCCTAGCGGGGTTTCCTACGAGCAGTACTTC.

The gene calls are TRBV19 and TRBJ2-1, with 12 bases fitting TRBD2. Trimming took 4 bases from V and 5 from J; bases not matched to a gene: 6. Germline loops: CDR1 LNHDA, CDR2 SQIVND (reference sequence). The CDR3 spans 16 residues. CDR3 sequence: CASSTPTSGGDNEQFF. CDR3 coding DNA: TGTGCCAGTAGTACCCCGACTAGCGGGGGTGACAATGAGCAGTTCTTC. Variable domain in full (rest from reference TRBV19 and TRBJ2-1): DGGITQSPKYLFRKEGQNVTLSCEQNLNHDAMYWYRQDPGQGLRLIYYSQIVNDFQKGDIAEGYSVSREKKESFPLTVTSAQKNPTAFYLCASSTPTSGGDNEQFFGPGTRLTVL.

The rearrangement links TRBV7-8 to TRBJ1-2; D is possibly TRBD1 (5 bases). Trimming took 0 bases from V and 0 from J, leaving 11 bases between them. CDR1 and CDR2 (germline): SGHVS, FQNEAQ. The CDR3 extends over 16 amino acids. CDR3 DNA: TGTGCCAGCAGCTTAGCGCTGGGGCTAACTAACTATGGCTACACCTTC. Translating it yields CASSLALGLTNYGYTF.

The chain couples TRBV18 to TRBJ2-2, with D possibly TRBD2 on 6 matching bases. The CDR3 extends over 16 amino acids. V was shortened by 1 base and J by 4 bases, with 13 bases between the two germline ends. In germline, CDR1 is KGHSH, CDR2 LQKENI. CDR3 nucleotides: TGTGCCAGCTCACCACAAGAGCAAGCGGGCACCGGGGAGCTGTTTTTT. Translating it yields CASSPQEQAGTGELFF.

V usage is TRBV5-4 and J usage is TRBJ2-1; tentative D call: TRBD2 (6 bases). Germline V CDR1 and CDR2: SGHNT, YYREEE (reference sequence). The CDR3 loop spans 16 amino acids. Between the trimmed V and J ends, which lost 0 bases and 4 bases, there was a span of 14 bases. The CDR3, as DNA: TGTGCCAGCAGCTTGGATTCCCTAGCGAGATACAATGAGCAGTTCTTC. Translated: CASSLDSLARYNEQFF.

The V and J genes are TRBV29-1 and TRBJ2-2; no definite D call. Trimming removed 3 bases at V and 8 bases at J, with 7 bases between. The CDR3 loop spans 11 amino acids. Germline V gene lookup returns CDR1 SQVTM and CDR2 ANQGSEA. This CDR3 is CSVEAAGELFF. The CDR3 DNA reads TGCAGCGTTGAGGCGGCGGGGGAGCTGTTTTTT.

This clone was seen more than once but under ten times. V gene TRBV18 combines with J gene TRBJ2-7, with D maybe TRBD1 (5 bases). V lost 6 bases, J lost 2 bases, and 17 bases lay in between. Germline CDR1 is KGHSH and CDR2 is LQKENI. This CDR3 contains 15 residues. CDR3: CASSAGIRVPYEQYF. The CDR3 DNA is TGTGCCAGCTCGGCCGGAATCAGGGTCCCCTACGAGCAGTACTTC.

The V gene is TRBV5-6, the J gene TRBJ1-2, with D maybe TRBD1 (5 bases). The CDR3 runs to 14 residues. Deletions cut 4 bases from V and 6 bases from J, with 16 bases between. CDR1 and CDR2 (germline): SGHDT, YYEEEE. CDR3 protein: CASSPTAGYDGYTF. The CDR3 region has the DNA TGTGCCAGCAGCCCCACGGCAGGGTATGATGGCTACACCTTC.

In DNA, the CDR3 is TGTGCCAGCAGTTTAAGCGGGCTAAGCTCTGGAAACACCATATATTTT. This sequence encodes CASSLSGLSSGNTIYF. The chain employs TRBV28 and TRBJ1-3; D remains unclear. V lost 2 bases, J lost 0 bases, and 11 bases lay in between. Germline values: CDR1 MDHEN, CDR2 SYDVKM. This CDR3 spans 16 amino acids. Looking up the rest from reference TRBV28 and TRBJ1-3 gives the full variable domain: DVKVTQSSRYLVKRTGEKVFLECVQDMDHENMFWYRQDPGLGLRLIYFSYDVKMKEKGDIPEGYSVSREKKERFSLILESASTNQTSMYLCASSLSGLSSGNTIYFGEGSWLTVV.

This clone showed up just a few times. The V call is TRBV4-1, the J call TRBJ1-1; D is ambiguous. This CDR3 has 13 amino acids. The germline gives CDR1 MGHRA, CDR2 YSYEKL. Trimming took 0 bases from V and 3 from J, leaving 5 bases between them. CDR3 in DNA: TGCGCCAGCAGCCAAGATCCATACACTGAAGCTTTCTTT. Residues: CASSQDPYTEAFF.

This clone was observed a handful of times. V usage is TRBV27 and J usage is TRBJ2-2; the match to TRBD1 covers 7 bases. Germline V CDR1 and CDR2: MNHEY, SMNVEV (reference sequence). The CDR3 spans 15 residues. J lost 3 bases, V lost 6 bases, and 7 bases had no gene match. The CDR3 loop is CASSHRDSYTGELFF. The CDR3 DNA follows: TGTGCCAGCAGCCACCGGGACAGCTACACCGGGGAGCTGTTTTTT.

Here the CDR3 reads CASSYSERSYNEQFF. For the CDR3, the DNA is TGTGCCAGCAGTTACTCGGAGCGGTCCTACAATGAGCAGTTCTTC. The V gene is TRBV6-5, the J gene TRBJ2-1; perhaps TRBD2 as D (5 bases). V lost 0 bases and J lost 1, with 7 bases in between. The CDR3 runs 15 residues. CDR1 is MNHEY, CDR2 SVGAGI, per germline.

The chain combines TRBV7-9 with TRBJ2-3; 8 nucleotides match TRBD2. This CDR3 is built from 15 residues. V lost 6 bases, J lost 2 bases, and 7 bases stayed unmatched. Germline V gene sequence: CDR1 SEHNR, CDR2 FQNEAQ (reference sequence). DNA for the CDR3: TGTGCCAGCAGTCATCTAGCGGGCCCCACAGATACGCAGTATTTT. Translating it yields CASSHLAGPTDTQYF.

The chain links TRBV7-8 to TRBJ1-1; no clear D. CDR3 length equals 16 residues. From germline, CDR1 is SGHVS and CDR2 FQNEAQ. V lost 7 bases, J lost 0 bases, and 18 bases lay in between. CDR3 protein: CASTPQLAQLNTEAFF. The CDR3 nucleotides are TGTGCCAGCACCCCCCAGTTGGCACAGCTGAACACTGAAGCTTTCTTT.

The chain couples TRBV5-1 to TRBJ1-1; D call uncertain. Trimming took 0 bases from V and 0 from J, leaving 3 bases between them. The germline V gene has CDR1 SGHRS and CDR2 YFSETQ. The length of the CDR3 is 13 residues. CDR3 protein: CASSLVMNTEAFF. The CDR3 nucleotides read TGCGCCAGCAGCTTGGTTATGAACACTGAAGCTTTCTTT.

This clone was counted at least ten times. The gene calls are TRBV7-9 and TRBJ2-7; 7 bases map to TRBD2. Trimming took 4 bases from V and 4 from J; bases not matched to a gene: 13. The CDR3 sequence is 16 residues long. Germline V gene data show CDR1 as SEHNR and CDR2 as FQNEAQ (reference sequence). The CDR3 protein is CASSSTSAQDGYEQYF. CDR3 DNA: TGTGCCAGCAGCTCCACTAGCGCTCAAGACGGTTACGAGCAGTACTTC.